Reported below is one T cell receptor (beta chain). The sample originates from a study of Tregs in tolerant kidney transplant recipients. Recipients received nonmyeloablative bone marrow transplants from related graft donors, with transient mixed chimerism. V was pared by 4 bases and J by 2 bases, with 8 bases of the junction left unmatched. This CDR3 is built from 16 residues. CDR1 SGHKS and CDR2 YYEKEE come from the germline V gene (reference sequence). Data came from immunoSEQ multiplex PCR; TCRdb stores just in-frame clones and leaves some out. The sample includes tens of thousands of clones, over 85% of them seen just once.

Material: CD4+ T cells from blood (PBMCs), obtained 12 months after the transplant. The sequence was collected from a human patient who received a combined kidney and bone marrow transplant. These T cells may partly come from the graft donor. This chain links TRBV5-5 with TRBJ1-3, with TRBD1 matching 8 bases. Written as DNA, the CDR3 is TGTGCCAGCAGCCCCGGGTCGACAGGGGCTGGAAACACCATATATTTT. Translating it yields CASSPGSTGAGNTIYF.